This TCR beta chain was retrieved from a study of identifying expanded T cells in peripheral blood. Turning to this clone: The antigen remains unidentified.

CDR1 KGHSH and CDR2 LQKENI come from the germline V gene. The CDR3 runs to 17 residues. J was trimmed by 7 bases and V by 4 bases; bases with no gene match: 13. During the collection period, no donor immune events like infections were recorded. Clones were sequenced by immunoSEQ multiplex PCR, and TCRdb holds only the in-frame ones, with some missing. The repertoire holds around 90,000 clones, with more than 70% as singletons. Study-wide points: Variance in clone template counts between roughly two-week samples significantly increased with total template count across all healthy donors. Approximately 1.1 clones differed between technical replicates, versus around 16 and 19 over time.

Input material: blood. This rearrangement joins TRBV18 to TRBJ2-2; 9 nucleotides align to TRBD2. This sequence originates from a person aged 18-69 years in good health. The CDR3 region is CASSLLISGSPHGELFF. The CDR3 bases are TGTGCCAGCTCACTACTTATTAGCGGGAGTCCCCACGGGGAGCTGTTTTTT.